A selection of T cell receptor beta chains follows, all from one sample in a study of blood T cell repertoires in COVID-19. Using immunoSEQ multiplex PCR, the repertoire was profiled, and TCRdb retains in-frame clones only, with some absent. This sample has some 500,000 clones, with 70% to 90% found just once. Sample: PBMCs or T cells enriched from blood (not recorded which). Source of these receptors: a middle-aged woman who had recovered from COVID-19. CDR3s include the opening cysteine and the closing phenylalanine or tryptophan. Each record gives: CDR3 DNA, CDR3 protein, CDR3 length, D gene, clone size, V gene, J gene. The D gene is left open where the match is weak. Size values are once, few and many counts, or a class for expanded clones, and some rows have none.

TGTGCCAGCAGCCCGTTGGGGACAGGTTACGAGCAGTACTTC	CASSPLGTGYEQYF	14	TRBD1	.	TRBV9	TRBJ2-7
TGTGCCAGCAGCGCGCTAGTGGGAGGGTTAGATACGCAGTATTTT	CASSALVGGLDTQYF	15	TRBD2	.	TRBV7-9	TRBJ2-3
TGTGCCAGCAGCGAGCCGGCGGTCTATGGCTACACCTTC	CASSEPAVYGYTF	13	.	.	TRBV9	TRBJ1-2
TGTGCCAGTCAGGATCTTGGGAATGAGCAGTTCTTC	CASQDLGNEQFF	12	.	.	TRBV12-3/TRBV12-4	TRBJ2-1
TGCGCCAGCAGCTTTGATAACAGGAAAAACACCGGGGAGCTGTTTTTT	CASSFDNRKNTGELFF	16	.	.	TRBV5-1	TRBJ2-2
TGTGCCAGTAGTATAGAATTGGCAGGCCAGGCCTACGAGCAGTACTTC	CASSIELAGQAYEQYF	16	.	.	TRBV19	TRBJ2-7
TGTGCCAGCAGCTTAATTCTAGCGGGAGGACCGTTCTTC	CASSLILAGGPFF	13	TRBD2	.	TRBV11-2	TRBJ2-1
TGTGCCAGCAGCCAAGTTATCGTCCGAGAGCGGGAGGGCTTGGGGCAGTTCTTC	CASSQVIVREREGLGQFF	18	TRBD2	.	TRBV4-2	TRBJ2-1
TGTGCCAGCAGCTACCCCGGGACTAGCAACTACTTC	CASSYPGTSNYF	12	TRBD2	.	TRBV7-2	TRBJ2-7
TGCGCCAGCAGCTTGGGCTCGGGACAGGGTGGCTATGGCTACACCTTC	CASSLGSGQGGYGYTF	16	TRBD1	few	TRBV5-1	TRBJ1-2
TGTGCCAGCAGACTCAGCAGGGTAAGCACTGAAGCTTTCTTT	CASRLSRVSTEAFF	14	.	.	TRBV11-2	TRBJ1-1
TGTGCCAGCAGCTTGACTTCGGGGGGGGTGAACACTGAAGCTTTCTTT	CASSLTSGGVNTEAFF	16	.	.	TRBV5-4	TRBJ1-1
TGTGCCACCAGTGATTTGTGGCAGGGGCGTGGGGGTGAGCAGTTCTTC	CATSDLWQGRGGEQFF	16	.	.	TRBV24-1	TRBJ2-1
TGCGCCAGCCTACGAGCGGGAGGGCCTTTAGAGACCCAGTACTTC	CASLRAGGPLETQYF	15	TRBD2	.	TRBV5-1	TRBJ2-5
TGTGCCAGCAGCTTATTAGCGGATAACTCCTACAATGAGCAGTTCTTC	CASSLLADNSYNEQFF	16	.	.	TRBV7-2	TRBJ2-1
TGTGCCAGCAGCTTAGCAACAGTTTTGGACTATGGCTACACCTTC	CASSLATVLDYGYTF	15	.	once	TRBV7-8	TRBJ1-2
TGTGCCAGCTCCCCCGGGACAGGGGGAAACACCATATATTTT	CASSPGTGGNTIYF	14	TRBD1	.	TRBV13	TRBJ1-3
TGTGCCAGCAGCTGGACTAGCGGAGATACGCAGTATTTT	CASSWTSGDTQYF	13	TRBD2	.	TRBV7-2	TRBJ2-3
TGTGCCAGTAGCGCGTGGACTAGCGGAGGGGGGGAGACCCAGTACTTC	CASSAWTSGGGETQYF	16	TRBD2	once	TRBV19	TRBJ2-5
TGTGCCAGCAGCCTCGACAGGGGGGGATACGAGCAGTACTTC	CASSLDRGGYEQYF	14	TRBD1	.	TRBV5-4	TRBJ2-7
TGTGCCAGTCCCGCGGGGACAGGCGGTACCGGGGAGCTGTTTTTT	CASPAGTGGTGELFF	15	TRBD1	.	TRBV19	TRBJ2-2
TGTGCCAGCAGTTCTATCGCGAACACTGAAGCTTTCTTT	CASSSIANTEAFF	13	.	.	TRBV27	TRBJ1-1
TGCGCCAGCAGCCAAGCGGCCGGGACAGGGAGATCACCCCTCCACTTT	CASSQAAGTGRSPLHF	16	TRBD1	.	TRBV4-3	TRBJ1-6
TGTGCCAGTAGTATAGGACTAGCGGGAACATCAGATACGCAGTATTTT	CASSIGLAGTSDTQYF	16	TRBD2	.	TRBV19	TRBJ2-3
TGTGCCAGCAGGGACAGGTCAGGGTATCCCCAGCATTTT	CASRDRSGYPQHF	13	TRBD1	few	TRBV27	TRBJ1-5
TGCGCCAGCAGGGGACAGGGAGAAGCTTTCTTT	CASRGQGEAFF	11	TRBD1	.	TRBV10-1	TRBJ1-1
TGTGCCAGCAGCCGACAGAGTACCTACGAGCAGTACTTC	CASSRQSTYEQYF	13	.	.	TRBV7-2	TRBJ2-7
TGTGCCAGCAGCCACCTCCTCCGTAGCGGGAGGTTCCCAGATACGCAGTATTTT	CASSHLLRSGRFPDTQYF	18	TRBD2	.	TRBV4-2	TRBJ2-3
TGTGCCAGCAGTTACTCTCTTGGAGAGACTAGCGGGAGCCTGTACTTC	CASSYSLGETSGSLYF	16	TRBD2	.	TRBV6-2/TRBV6-3	TRBJ2-7
TGTGCCAGCAGTTACTCGAGTCCATCATTCGGGACCCAGTACTTC	CASSYSSPSFGTQYF	15	.	.	TRBV6-5	TRBJ2-5
TGCGCCAGCAGCTTCTTTTCTGGAAACACCATATATTTT	CASSFFSGNTIYF	13	.	.	TRBV5-1	TRBJ1-3
TGTGCCAGCAGAGTACAGGGGAGTGGAAACACCATATATTTT	CASRVQGSGNTIYF	14	TRBD1	.	TRBV6-5	TRBJ1-3
TGTGCCAGCAGCAACAGAAACACAGATACGCAGTATTTT	CASSNRNTDTQYF	13	.	.	TRBV14	TRBJ2-3
TGTGCCAGCAGCTTAGCTTTACGAGGGGGTAACGGGGAGCTGTTTTTT	CASSLALRGGNGELFF	16	.	.	TRBV7-2	TRBJ2-2
TGTGCCAGCAGCTTGGGACAGGGGTGGCATAATTCACCCCTCCACTTT	CASSLGQGWHNSPLHF	16	TRBD1	.	TRBV7-2	TRBJ1-6
TGCGCCAGCAGCCAAACAGGGGTCGTAGCTGGCTACACCTTC	CASSQTGVVAGYTF	14	TRBD1	.	TRBV4-1	TRBJ1-2
TGTGCCAGCACCCTCGGGAGCCAAGAGACCCAGTACTTC	CASTLGSQETQYF	13	.	.	TRBV5-4	TRBJ2-5
TGCAGTGCGGCCCCCTTTAATGAGCAGTTCTTC	CSAAPFNEQFF	11	.	.	TRBV20-1	TRBJ2-1
TGTGCCAGCAGCCCGCGGACTAGCTCTGGGGAGACCCAGTACTTC	CASSPRTSSGETQYF	15	TRBD2	.	TRBV7-2	TRBJ2-5
TGTGCCAGCAGCCCTCGGACTAGCGGGGGGACCGGGGAGCTGTTTTTT	CASSPRTSGGTGELFF	16	TRBD2	.	TRBV11-3	TRBJ2-2
TGTGCCAGCAGTTTATTGAACTGGAGCGGGGGCTACACCTTC	CASSLLNWSGGYTF	14	.	.	TRBV27	TRBJ1-2
TGTGCCAGCAGCACCGAGCGGGAGACTTACAAAAACATTCAGTACTTC	CASSTERETYKNIQYF	16	TRBD2	.	TRBV7-9	TRBJ2-4
TGTGCCAGCAGCCAAGAGGCCCCTAGTTCACCCCTCCACTTT	CASSQEAPSSPLHF	14	.	.	TRBV14	TRBJ1-6
TGTGCCAGCCAAGACAGGTCCCTAGGCGATGCGGGCAATGAGCAGTTCTTC	CASQDRSLGDAGNEQFF	17	.	once	TRBV19	TRBJ2-1
TGTGCCAGCAGCCTCCCGGGACAGGGGGGTGTTTTCTTT	CASSLPGQGGVFF	13	TRBD1	.	TRBV14	TRBJ1-1